These 9 T cell receptor beta chains were all obtained from the same sample, sequenced in a study of T cells in localized non-small cell lung cancer. Profiled with immunoSEQ multiplex PCR; TCRdb holds only in-frame clones, not every one. The sample yields roughly 38,000 clones, 70% to 90% seen once. The material was peripheral blood mononuclear cells, obtained before any cancer treatment. These receptors originate from a male donor older than 55 with stage II lung adenocarcinoma.

The rearrangement joins TRBV5-1 to TRBJ2-3, with D perhaps matching TRBD1 (5 bases). Germline assignment: CDR1 SGHRS and CDR2 YFSETQ. The V end lost 4 bases, the J end lost 3 bases, and 18 bases lay between the germline ends. The CDR3 has 16 amino acids. Here the CDR3 DNA reads TGCGCCAGCAGCCCGCTTCCCACCCAGGGAACAGATACGCAGTATTTT. Protein product: CASSPLPTQGTDTQYF.

This clone was recorded a few times. The chain joins TRBV7-9 to TRBJ1-1; the D is unclear. Trimming took 6 bases from V and 4 from J, leaving 12 bases between them. The CDR3 is made up of 13 amino acids. Looked up from germline, CDR1 is SEHNR and CDR2 is FQNEAQ (reference sequence). The CDR3, as DNA: TGTGCCAGCAGTTCCCAAGTGGGCACTGAAGCTTTCTTT. This codes for CASSSQVGTEAFF.

The J gene is TRBJ2-3, the V gene TRBV18, with 9 nucleotides matching TRBD2. Losses at the gene ends were 3 bases for V and 4 bases for J; bases not matched to a gene: 5. CDR3 size: 15 residues. CDR1 is KGHSH and CDR2 is LQKENI in the germline V gene. CDR3 sequence (DNA): TGTGCCAGCTCACCGCTAGCGGGAACGGCAGATACGCAGTATTTT. Translating gives CASSPLAGTADTQYF.

The chain employs TRBV5-8 and TRBJ2-1; D call uncertain. CDR1 and CDR2 from the germline V gene are SGHTS and YDEGEE. V was trimmed by 3 bases and J by 6 bases, leaving 13 bases between them. The CDR3 sequence is 14 residues long. The CDR3 protein is CASSSPGGLNEQFF. The CDR3 region has the DNA TGTGCCAGCAGCTCCCCCGGCGGTCTCAATGAGCAGTTCTTC.

The rearrangement joins TRBV27 to TRBJ1-1; TRBD1 is a possible D gene (5 bases). Trimming pared 5 bases from V and 0 bases from J, leaving 16 bases between. Germline V gene sequence: CDR1 MNHEY, CDR2 SMNVEV (reference sequence). There are 16 residues in the CDR3. CDR3 loop: CASSPFGGRMNTEAFF. CDR3 in DNA: TGTGCCAGCAGTCCCTTCGGGGGTAGGATGAACACTGAAGCTTTCTTT.

The chain links TRBV20-1 to TRBJ1-2, with D possibly TRBD1 on 6 matching bases. The germline gives CDR1 DFQATT, CDR2 SNEGSKA (reference sequence). The CDR3 extends over 11 amino acids. V dropped 5 bases and J dropped 8 bases, with 12 bases sitting between them. The DNA for the CDR3 is TGCAGTGCTTGGACAGTACAGGGCTACACCTTC. This gives the protein CSAWTVQGYTF.

The rearrangement links TRBV6-1 to TRBJ1-5; D remains unclear. Germline CDR1 MNHNS, CDR2 SASEGT. The V and J ends lost 4 bases and 7 bases respectively, with 14 bases between them. This CDR3 spans 14 amino acids. CDR3 DNA sequence: TGTGCCAGCAGTGTTTCGGGTTCTGAGCAGCCCCAGCATTTT. Translating it yields CASSVSGSEQPQHF.

This sequence joins TRBV29-1 and TRBJ2-5; weak D call: TRBD2 (6 bases). This CDR3 contains 12 residues. CDR1 and CDR2 (germline): SQVTM, ANQGSEA. V lost 5 bases and J lost 5, with 12 bases in between. The CDR3 reads CSVRGSTETQYF. The CDR3 nucleotides read TGCAGCGTTCGGGGGAGTACTGAGACCCAGTACTTC.

This sequence joins TRBV7-9 and TRBJ1-2; TRBD1 is a possible D gene (5 bases). This CDR3 spans 15 amino acids. In germline, CDR1 is SEHNR, CDR2 FQNEAQ (reference sequence). The V and J ends lost 5 bases and 0 bases respectively, with 13 bases between them. CDR3 sequence: CASSHNRWTNYGYTF. CDR3 sequence (DNA): TGTGCCAGCAGCCACAACAGGTGGACTAACTATGGCTACACCTTC. The full variable domain, its missing parts supplied by reference TRBV7-9 and TRBJ1-2, is DTGVSQNPRHKITKRGQNVTFRCDPISEHNRLYWYRQTLGQGPEFLTYFQNEAQLEKSRLLSDRFSAERPKGSFSTLEIQRTEQGDSAMYLCASSHNRWTNYGYTFGSGTRLTVV.